One and the same sample provided the 29 T cell receptor beta chains below, sequenced in a study of blood T cell repertoires in COVID-19. TCRdb's table, derived via immunoSEQ multiplex PCR, lists solely in-frame clones and lacks some. The table has a few hundred thousand clones, about four fifths seen once. Sequenced: PBMCs or T cells enriched from blood (not recorded which). The source of these receptors is a woman aged 40 to 50 who had recovered from COVID-19.

The rearrangement joins TRBV4-1 to TRBJ1-6, with 8 bases that match TRBD1. V was clipped by 1 base and J by 14 bases; unmatched bases: 7. The CDR3 is 14 residues long. Germline V CDR1 and CDR2: MGHRA, YSYEKL. CDR3 nucleotides: TGCGCCAGCAGCCAAGCACAGGGGGTTGTGTCCCTCCACTTT. Encoded protein: CASSQAQGVVSLHF.

This sequence joins TRBV20-1 and TRBJ2-5; D is perhaps TRBD2 (6 bases). This CDR3 is 13 amino acids long. Germline V gene sequence: CDR1 DFQATT, CDR2 SNEGSKA (reference sequence). V was trimmed by 3 bases and J by 5 bases, leaving 13 bases between them. In DNA form, the CDR3 reads TGCAGTGCTAGTGCCCACCGGGGGGAGACCCAGTACTTC. The encoded protein is CSASAHRGETQYF.

The chain carries TRBV15 and TRBJ1-2, with no clear D. The CDR3 consists of 14 residues. The ends were cut back, 3 bases at V and 0 bases at J, with 8 bases in the middle. Germline assignment: CDR1 LNHNV and CDR2 YYDKDF (reference sequence). CDR3 bases: TGTGCCACCAGCAGGGAGCTATCTAACTATGGCTACACCTTC. It specifies CATSRELSNYGYTF.

The chain links TRBV29-1 to TRBJ2-1; a possible D gene is TRBD2 (6 bases). The V gene lost 5 bases and the J gene lost 3 bases, with 14 bases spanning the gap. The CDR3 has 14 amino acids. The germline gives CDR1 SQVTM, CDR2 ANQGSEA. DNA of the CDR3: TGCAGCGTTCCCGCGACGGGAGTCTACAATGAGCAGTTCTTC. Translated: CSVPATGVYNEQFF.

The chain employs TRBV7-2 and TRBJ2-3, with 9 nucleotides matching TRBD1. Germline CDR1 and CDR2: SGHTA and FQGNSA. The CDR3 runs 15 residues. The trim removed 5 bases at V and 1 base at J, leaving 4 bases unmatched. CDR3 in amino acids: CASSRNRGRTDTQYF. CDR3 DNA sequence: TGTGCCAGCAGCCGGAACAGGGGGCGCACAGATACGCAGTATTTT.

The V gene is TRBV5-5, the J gene TRBJ2-5; 7 nucleotides line up with TRBD1. V trimming: 0 bases; J trimming: 2 bases; junction bases outside the gene matches: 7. CDR1 is SGHKS and CDR2 is YYEKEE in the germline V gene (reference sequence). There are 16 residues in the CDR3. CDR3 amino acids: CASSLAGTAQQETQYF. The CDR3 region has the DNA TGTGCCAGCAGCTTGGCCGGGACAGCTCAGCAAGAGACCCAGTACTTC.

This clone was observed at least ten times. This sequence joins TRBV2 and TRBJ2-7; the D is unclear. CDR1 and CDR2 from the germline V gene are SNHLY and FYNNEI. This CDR3 has 13 amino acids. Trimming took off 8 bases at V and 3 bases at J, with 14 bases between the two ends. Here the CDR3 reads CASLGEPNYEQYF. DNA of the CDR3: TGTGCCAGCCTAGGCGAGCCGAACTACGAGCAGTACTTC.

The rearrangement links TRBV27 to TRBJ2-7; the match to TRBD1 covers 7 bases. The CDR3 covers 15 residues. Looked up from germline, CDR1 is MNHEY and CDR2 is SMNVEV (reference sequence). The V gene end was trimmed by 7 bases and the J gene end by 2 bases; junction bases not matched to a gene: 11. CDR3 sequence reads: CASKNDREIPYEQYF. CDR3 sequence (DNA): TGTGCCAGCAAGAATGACAGGGAAATTCCCTACGAGCAGTACTTC.

The chain couples TRBV4-1 to TRBJ1-1; possible D gene TRBD1, 5 bases. Germline-derived CDR1 and CDR2 are MGHRA and YSYEKL. The germline V and J ends were trimmed by 0 bases and 7 bases, with 18 bases remaining between them. CDR3 length: 16 residues. The CDR3 DNA sequence: TGCGCCAGCAGCCAAGATCCCGCAAGGGGCTATTTTGAAGCTTTCTTT. This translates into CASSQDPARGYFEAFF.

The V gene is TRBV29-1, the J gene TRBJ1-2; D gene uncertain. Germline V lookup: CDR1 SQVTM, CDR2 ANQGSEA. The V gene lost 3 bases and the J gene lost 5 bases, with 13 bases spanning the gap. There are 13 residues in the CDR3. The CDR3 region has the DNA TGCAGCGTTGACTCTTGGCGGGGTTATGGCTACACCTTC. Its translation is CSVDSWRGYGYTF.

This chain joins TRBV7-9 and TRBJ2-6; possible D gene TRBD2, 6 bases. Germline CDR1 is SEHNR and CDR2 is FQNEAQ (reference sequence). The germline V and J ends were trimmed by 6 bases and 4 bases, with 10 bases remaining between them. The CDR3 spans 14 residues. CDR3 region: CASSRSGGANVLTF. The CDR3 region has the DNA TGTGCCAGCAGTAGAAGCGGGGGGGCCAACGTCCTGACTTTC.

The chain recombines TRBV14 with TRBJ2-7; 10 nucleotides line up with TRBD1. In germline, CDR1 is SGHDN, CDR2 FVKESK. The length of the CDR3 is 14 residues. V lost 6 bases, J lost 2 bases, and 4 bases stayed unmatched. In DNA form, the CDR3 reads TGTGCCAGCAGACGGACAGGGGGTACCTACGAGCAGTACTTC. Protein product: CASRRTGGTYEQYF.

CDR3 region: CASSLSAGRRNNEQFF. The CDR3 DNA follows: TGTGCCAGCAGCTTATCGGCCGGGAGGCGGAACAATGAGCAGTTCTTC. The chain employs TRBV7-2 and TRBJ2-1; 7 positions agree with TRBD2. The germline CDR1 and CDR2 sequences are SGHTA and FQGNSA. This CDR3 spans 16 amino acids. Trimming at V came to 2 bases and at J to 5 bases, leaving 9 bases not matched to a gene.

This chain uses TRBV5-8 with TRBJ2-4; D is possibly TRBD2 (5 bases). This CDR3 is built from 13 residues. Germline V CDR1 and CDR2: SGHTS, YDEGEE. V was trimmed by 2 bases and J by 9 bases, leaving 12 bases between them. CDR3 sequence: CASSFSPRGIQYF. The CDR3 DNA sequence: TGTGCCAGCAGCTTTAGCCCCCGGGGCATTCAGTACTTC.

The chain uses TRBV28 and TRBJ2-5; 7 bases align to TRBD1. The CDR3 totals 15 residues. The J segment lost 3 bases and the V segment lost 5 bases, leaving 9 bases of the junction unmatched. Germline CDR1 and CDR2: MDHEN and SYDVKM. CDR3 DNA sequence: TGTGCCAGCAGTGCTAGGGACAGAAGCGAAGAGACCCAGTACTTC. It yields the protein CASSARDRSEETQYF.

The chain recombines TRBV18 with TRBJ1-6; D may be TRBD1 (5 bases). The CDR3 has 14 amino acids. The germline V and J ends were trimmed by 1 base and 10 bases, with 11 bases remaining between them. Germline loops: CDR1 KGHSH, CDR2 LQKENI. Written as DNA, the CDR3 is TGTGCCAGCTCACCACTACAGGAAGAATCACCCCTCCACTTT. Its protein is CASSPLQEESPLHF.

V and J are TRBV5-6 and TRBJ2-7, with 8 bases fitting TRBD2. V shed 2 bases, J shed 7 bases, and the junction held 8 bases outside the gene matches. The length of the CDR3 is 14 residues. Germline CDR1 reads SGHDT; CDR2 reads YYEEEE. CDR3 sequence: CASSFSGIAFEQYF. The CDR3 DNA reads TGTGCCAGCAGCTTTAGCGGGATAGCTTTTGAGCAGTACTTC.

The V call is TRBV3-1 (or the pseudogene TRBV3-2), the J call TRBJ1-6; no clear D gene. Looked up from germline, CDR1 is LGHDT and CDR2 is YNNKEL (reference sequence). The V end was cut by 4 bases, the J end by 4 bases, with 5 bases between. This CDR3 has 13 residues. CDR3 bases: TGTGCCAGCAGCCTTCGGTATAATTCACCCCTCCACTTT. This sequence encodes CASSLRYNSPLHF.

This clone has a handful of counts. Mismatch with germline at one junction end may stem from a read error. J is TRBJ1-3 and V is TRBV28; D perhaps matches TRBD1 (6 bases). This CDR3 spans 15 amino acids. Germline-derived CDR1 and CDR2 are MDHEN and SYDVKM. CDR3 coding DNA: TGTGCCAGCAGTCAATTAGGGGGTTCTGGCAACACCATATATTTT. Encoded protein: CASSQLGGSGNTIYF.

This clone was seen only once. This rearrangement joins TRBV28 to TRBJ2-1; weak D call: TRBD1 (6 bases). Germline V gene lookup returns CDR1 MDHEN and CDR2 SYDVKM. The CDR3 runs to 13 residues. Trimming removed 8 bases at V and 12 bases at J, with 20 bases between. CDR3 nucleotide sequence: TGTGCCAGCTTAGGCAGGGGCTCGGTTGGGCAGTTCTTC. Its protein is CASLGRGSVGQFF.

This clone came up once. The rearrangement links TRBV30 to TRBJ2-3; 14 nucleotides align to TRBD2. The V segment lost 3 bases and the J segment 6 bases; nucleotides outside the gene matches: 8. The CDR3 has 16 residues. Germline loops: CDR1 GTSNPN, CDR2 SVGIG (reference sequence). CDR3 sequence reads: CAWRGTSGRFGDTQYF. For the CDR3, the DNA is TGTGCCTGGAGGGGGACTAGCGGGAGATTCGGTGATACGCAGTATTTT.

The chain is built from TRBV5-1 and TRBJ1-6, with D perhaps matching TRBD1 (5 bases). The CDR3 sequence is 15 residues long. V gave up 4 bases and J gave up 10 bases, with 18 bases separating them. Germline V gives CDR1 SGHRS, CDR2 YFSETQ. The CDR3 DNA reads TGCGCCAGCAGCGGGGTGGAGGGGCAAAACTCACCCCTCCACTTT. Translation gives CASSGVEGQNSPLHF.

This sequence joins TRBV7-9 and TRBJ1-1; unclear D gene. Germline lookup yields CDR1 SEHNR and CDR2 FQNEAQ (reference sequence). Trimming shortened V by 3 bases and J by 2 bases, and 10 bases separated the two germline ends. CDR3 length: 14 amino acids. The CDR3 DNA reads as TGTGCCAGCAGCTTGTCTGGACTAAACACTGAAGCTTTCTTT. Its translation: CASSLSGLNTEAFF. Based on the CDR3 plus reference TRBV7-9 and TRBJ1-1, the full variable domain is DTGVSQNPRHKITKRGQNVTFRCDPISEHNRLYWYRQTLGQGPEFLTYFQNEAQLEKSRLLSDRFSAERPKGSFSTLEIQRTEQGDSAMYLCASSLSGLNTEAFFGQGTRLTVV.

This CDR3 is CASSLTGTGASGANVLTF. Written as DNA, the CDR3 is TGTGCCAGCAGTTTAACCGGGACAGGGGCCTCTGGGGCCAACGTCCTGACTTTC. This chain joins TRBV27 and TRBJ2-6; 10 bases match TRBD1. V was clipped by 2 bases and J by 0 bases; unmatched bases: 4. Germline-derived CDR1 and CDR2 are MNHEY and SMNVEV (reference sequence). The CDR3 is 18 amino acids. Supplemented by reference TRBV27 and TRBJ2-6, the full variable domain reads EAQVTQNPRYLITVTGKKLTVTCSQNMNHEYMSWYRQDPGLGLRQIYYSMNVEVTDKGDVPEGYKVSRKEKRNFPLILESPSPNQTSLYFCASSLTGTGASGANVLTFGAGSRLTVL.

The sample holds a few counts of this clone. The chain is built from TRBV28 and TRBJ1-5; D is possibly TRBD1 (6 bases). The CDR3 has 16 amino acids. The V gene's germline CDR1 is MDHEN and CDR2 SYDVKM. With 2 bases removed from V and 1 base from J, the gap between germline ends came to 12 bases. The CDR3 DNA sequence: TGTGCCAGCAGTTTAGAGTCAGGGGCGAGCAATCAGCCCCAGCATTTT. This sequence encodes CASSLESGASNQPQHF.

This clone has only one observation. V usage is TRBV20-1 and J usage is TRBJ1-4; D is ambiguous. V was shortened by 3 bases and J by 6 bases, with 8 bases between the two germline ends. The CDR3 sequence is 12 residues long. Germline lookup yields CDR1 DFQATT and CDR2 SNEGSKA (reference sequence). CDR3 bases: TGCAGTGCTAGTACGTCGGATGAAAAACTGTTTTTT. It translates to CSASTSDEKLFF.

This chain joins TRBV18 and TRBJ2-3; 10 bases match TRBD1. CDR1 is KGHSH and CDR2 is LQKENI in the germline V gene. After removal of 4 bases from V and 4 bases from J, the junction contained 8 bases not matched to a gene. The CDR3 extends over 16 amino acids. The CDR3 DNA reads TGTGCCAGCTCACATCGCCGGGACAGGGGCGCAGATACGCAGTATTTT. Translation gives CASSHRRDRGADTQYF.

The rearrangement joins TRBV9 to TRBJ1-3; the D is unclear. V lost 0 bases, J lost 0 bases, and 7 bases lay in between. The V gene's germline CDR1 is SGDLS and CDR2 YYNGEE. The CDR3 has 15 amino acids. The CDR3 nucleotides are TGTGCCAGCAGCGTAGGAGGAGACTCTGGAAACACCATATATTTT. Translation gives CASSVGGDSGNTIYF.

This CDR3 is CASSQSGPGKNTEAFF. CDR3 nucleotides: TGCGCCAGCAGTCAATCAGGGCCGGGGAAGAACACTGAAGCTTTCTTT. The V call is TRBV23-1, the J call TRBJ1-1, with D hard to call. TRBV23-1 is recorded as an ORF, its role being uncertain. With 0 bases removed from V and 1 base from J, the gap between germline ends came to 12 bases. This CDR3 contains 16 residues.